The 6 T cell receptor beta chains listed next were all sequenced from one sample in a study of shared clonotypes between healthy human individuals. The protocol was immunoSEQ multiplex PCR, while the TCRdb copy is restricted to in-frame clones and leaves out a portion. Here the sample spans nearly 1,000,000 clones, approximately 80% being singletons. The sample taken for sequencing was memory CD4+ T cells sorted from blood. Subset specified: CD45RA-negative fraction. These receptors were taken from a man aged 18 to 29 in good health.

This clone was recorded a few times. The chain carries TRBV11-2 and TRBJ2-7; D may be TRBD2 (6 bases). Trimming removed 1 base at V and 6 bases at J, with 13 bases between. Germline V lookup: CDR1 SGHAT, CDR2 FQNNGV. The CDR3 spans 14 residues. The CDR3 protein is CASSLVPAGSEQYF. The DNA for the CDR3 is TGTGCCAGCAGCTTAGTTCCAGCCGGGAGCGAGCAGTACTTC.

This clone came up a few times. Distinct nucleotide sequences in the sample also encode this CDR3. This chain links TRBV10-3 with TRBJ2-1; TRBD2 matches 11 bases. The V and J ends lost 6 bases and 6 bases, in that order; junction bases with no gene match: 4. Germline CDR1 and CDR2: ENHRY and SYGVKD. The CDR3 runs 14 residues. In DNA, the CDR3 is TGTGCCATCAGAGATAGCGGGGGGGCCAATGAGCAGTTCTTC. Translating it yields CAIRDSGGANEQFF.

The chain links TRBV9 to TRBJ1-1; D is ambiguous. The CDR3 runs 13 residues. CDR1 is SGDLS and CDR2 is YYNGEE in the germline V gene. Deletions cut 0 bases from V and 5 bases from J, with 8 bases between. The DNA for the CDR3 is TGTGCCAGCAGCGTAGGCCGGGAAACTGAAGCTTTCTTT. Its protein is CASSVGRETEAFF. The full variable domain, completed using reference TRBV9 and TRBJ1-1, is DSGVTQTPKHLITATGQRVTLRCSPRSGDLSVYWYQQSLDQGLQFLIQYYNGEERAKGNILERFSAQQFPDLHSELNLSSLELGDSALYFCASSVGRETEAFFGQGTRLTVV.

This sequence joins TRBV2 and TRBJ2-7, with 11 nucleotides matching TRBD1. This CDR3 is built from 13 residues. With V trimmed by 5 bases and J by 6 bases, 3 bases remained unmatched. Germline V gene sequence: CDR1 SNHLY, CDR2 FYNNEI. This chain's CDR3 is CASSWGTGGEQYF. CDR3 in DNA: TGTGCCAGCAGTTGGGGGACAGGGGGCGAGCAGTACTTC. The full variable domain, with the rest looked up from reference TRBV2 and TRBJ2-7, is EPEVTQTPSHQVTQMGQEVILRCVPISNHLYFYWYRQILGQKVEFLVSFYNNEISEKSEIFDDQFSVERPDGSNFTLKIRSTKLEDSAMYFCASSWGTGGEQYFGPGTRLTVT.

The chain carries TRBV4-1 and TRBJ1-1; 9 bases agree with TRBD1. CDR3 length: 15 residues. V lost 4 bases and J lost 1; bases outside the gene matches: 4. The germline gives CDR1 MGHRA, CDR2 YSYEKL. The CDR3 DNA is TGCGCCAGCAGCCGGGGACAGGGCGAGAACACTGAAGCTTTCTTT. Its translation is CASSRGQGENTEAFF.

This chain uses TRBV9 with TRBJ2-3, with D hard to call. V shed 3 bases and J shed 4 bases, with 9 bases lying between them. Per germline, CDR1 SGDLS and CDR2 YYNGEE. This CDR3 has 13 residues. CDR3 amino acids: CASSGPAPDTQYF. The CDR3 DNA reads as TGTGCCAGCAGCGGACCAGCGCCAGATACGCAGTATTTT. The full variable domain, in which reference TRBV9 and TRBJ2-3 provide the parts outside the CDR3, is DSGVTQTPKHLITATGQRVTLRCSPRSGDLSVYWYQQSLDQGLQFLIQYYNGEERAKGNILERFSAQQFPDLHSELNLSSLELGDSALYFCASSGPAPDTQYFGPGTRLTVL.